This TCR beta chain was recovered during a study of blood T cell repertoires in COVID-19. Study at large: The United States, Italy and Spain were the sources of the acute and convalescent COVID-19 samples. T cells, B-cell-depleted T cells, or PBMCs supplied cDNA or gDNA.

As handled by the study authors: Estimated nucleated cell counts came from reference gene primer amplification. Produced via immunoSEQ multiplex PCR; TCRdb's table is partial and in-frame only. Clone size and V and J calls were adopted from that table, with D and trimming inferred from the DNA. The sample records about 160,000 clones, 85% to 90% being singletons. The CDR3 runs to 15 residues. J was trimmed by 7 bases and V by 2 bases; bases with no gene match: 10. Germline values: CDR1 SGHRS, CDR2 YFSETQ. This clone was observed a handful of times. A Seattle source enrolled patients during active infection and followed them longitudinally.

This sequence joins TRBV5-1 and TRBJ2-7; 9 bases match TRBD2. The TCR was taken from a man in his 60s with COVID-19, enrolled during active disease. Material for sequencing was peripheral blood. CDR3 sequence (DNA): TGCGCCAGCAGCTTTACTAGCGGGCCTTCCGGGGAGCAGTACTTC. Its protein is CASSFTSGPSGEQYF.